This TCR beta chain was profiled in a study of vaccination and CD4 T cells after COVID-19. Study information: Between diagnosis and the drawing of post-COVID samples lay a median approximately 95 days (range 35 to 161).

Sample time point: late sampling 161 to 241 days after vaccination in a few convalescent patients. The treatment here: 10-day PBMC culture with coronavirus spike peptide pools or control peptides (ViraFEST assay). Recorded positive PCR dates fall between March and December 2020, preceding US Alpha, Beta and Delta variants. Findings of the study overall: Researchers report that a median approximately 90% of reactive clones in convalescent patients surfaced only post-vaccination.

V lost 3 bases, J lost 4 bases, and 15 bases lay in between. CDR3 length equals 14 residues. The germline CDR1 and CDR2 sequences are SQVTM and ANQGSEA. This clonotype has a handful of counts. Its antigen is not identified. Sequencing of the DNA from cultured CD4+ T cells was carried out with the Oncomine TCR Beta short-read assay. One entry per CDR3 protein results from TCRdb running MiXCR on the PCR reads. The repertoire holds under 30,000 distinct CDR3 sequences, 36% seen once, with about 3.4% in the top ten. Source: CD4+ T cells from blood, cultured in vitro, taken about 7 months after SARS-CoV-2 vaccination. This receptor was taken from a human donor who had recovered from COVID-19. V usage is TRBV29-1 and J usage is TRBJ1-2; a possible D gene is TRBD1 (6 bases). The chain's CDR3 is CSVDPGAMSYGYTF. The CDR3 DNA follows: TGCAGCGTTGATCCGGGGGCGATGTCCTATGGCTACACCTTC.